The present T cell receptor (beta chain) was sequenced within a study of post-analysis software for immune sequencing data. Comment on this clonotype: Antigen specificity is unknown.

Study-wide findings and caveats: Compared with controls, patients showed significantly lower normalized Chao1 diversity.

TCR beta libraries were prepared from cDNA with unique molecular identifiers. Yield was roughly 0.5 million cDNA molecules from roughly 0.93 to 9.6 million T cells. TCRdb re-analysed the PCR reads in MiXCR, keeping a single row per CDR3 protein. The sample includes approximately 770,000 distinct CDR3 sequences, about half of them seen just once. Sequencing was performed on blood. This receptor was identified in a girl aged 5 to 17 with multiple sclerosis.

In nucleotides, the CDR3 is TGCAGTGCTAGAGTGAACGGGAAGTACAATGAGCAGTTCTTC. Protein sequence: CSARVNGKYNEQFF. The V gene is TRBV20-1, the J gene TRBJ2-1, with D possibly being TRBD2 (5 bases). The V gene's germline CDR1 is DFQATT and CDR2 SNEGSKA (reference sequence). The CDR3 spans 14 residues. V lost 1 base and J 4 bases, leaving 11 bases between the germline ends.